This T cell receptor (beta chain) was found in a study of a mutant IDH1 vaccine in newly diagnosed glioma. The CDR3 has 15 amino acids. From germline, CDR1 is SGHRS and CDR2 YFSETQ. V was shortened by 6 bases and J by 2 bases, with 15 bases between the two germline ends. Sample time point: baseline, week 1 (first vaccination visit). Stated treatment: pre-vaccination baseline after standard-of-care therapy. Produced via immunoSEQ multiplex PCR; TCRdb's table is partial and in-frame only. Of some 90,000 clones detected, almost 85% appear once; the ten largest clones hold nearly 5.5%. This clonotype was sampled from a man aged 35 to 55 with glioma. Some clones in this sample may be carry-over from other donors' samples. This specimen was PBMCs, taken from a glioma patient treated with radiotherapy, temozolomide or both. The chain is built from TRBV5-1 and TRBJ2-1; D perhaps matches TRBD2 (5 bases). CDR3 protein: CASTATSGAYNEQFF. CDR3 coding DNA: TGCGCCAGCACCGCGACCTCCGGGGCCTACAATGAGCAGTTCTTC.